These 28 T cell receptor beta chains were all obtained from the same sample, sequenced in a study of blood T cell repertoires in COVID-19. Assay: immunoSEQ multiplex PCR; the TCRdb copy retains only in-frame clones and omits some. This sample carries 150,000 to 200,000 clones, around 83% of them seen once, and the ten largest clones take 7.6%. The material sequenced was peripheral blood. Receptors were obtained from a woman in her 70s with COVID-19, enrolled during active disease.

This clone was counted only a few times. The chain recombines TRBV13 with TRBJ1-1, with a tentative D call TRBD1 (6 bases). CDR3 length equals 14 residues. Looked up from germline, CDR1 is PRHDT and CDR2 is FYEKMQ (reference sequence). V shed 7 bases and J shed 1 base, with 13 bases lying between them. CDR3 nucleotides: TGTGCCAGCAACAGCAGGGGCGAGAACACTGAAGCTTTCTTT. Amino acids: CASNSRGENTEAFF.

The CDR3 region has the DNA TGTGCCACCAGTGATTTCAAGGCTAGCGGGAGCCGCAATGAGCAGTTCTTC. This encodes CATSDFKASGSRNEQFF. The chain links TRBV24-1 to TRBJ2-1; the match to TRBD2 covers 10 bases. Germline values: CDR1 KGHDR, CDR2 SFDVKD. The CDR3 has 17 residues. J gave up 6 bases and V 1 base, and 8 bases lay outside the gene matches.

The chain joins TRBV30 to TRBJ1-2; 9 bases are a match to TRBD1. The CDR3 runs 13 residues. Germline trimming cut 2 bases from V and 6 bases from J; bases unmatched to any gene: 4. The germline gives CDR1 GTSNPN, CDR2 SVGIG (reference sequence). The CDR3 nucleotides are TGTGCCTGGAGTTTGGGGACAGGGAATGGCTACACCTTC. Translated: CAWSLGTGNGYTF.

This chain connects TRBV28 to TRBJ2-1, with 7 bases fitting TRBD2. CDR3 size: 15 residues. V shed 2 bases and J 5 bases; nucleotides not matched to a gene: 6. Germline V CDR1 and CDR2: MDHEN, SYDVKM. CDR3 sequence reads: CASSLRSGGNNEQFF. The CDR3 DNA is TGTGCCAGCAGTTTAAGGTCCGGGGGGAACAATGAGCAGTTCTTC.

The gene calls are TRBV10-3 and TRBJ2-1; 10 bases line up with TRBD1. The germline gives CDR1 ENHRY, CDR2 SYGVKD. The length of the CDR3 is 18 residues. With 6 bases clipped from V and 6 bases from J, the junction kept 17 bases outside the gene matches. The CDR3 is CAIRTDRGSSGSPNEQFF. The CDR3 coding sequence is TGTGCCATCAGGACGGACAGGGGGAGTAGCGGGTCCCCCAATGAGCAGTTCTTC.

The chain couples TRBV3-1 (or the pseudogene TRBV3-2) to TRBJ1-2; 7 bases are shared with TRBD1. This CDR3 comprises 15 residues. Germline V lookup: CDR1 LGHDT, CDR2 YNNKEL (reference sequence). Trimming at V came to 5 bases and at J to 0 bases, leaving 6 bases not matched to a gene. The CDR3 reads CASSFRQGANYGYTF. CDR3 in DNA: TGTGCCAGCAGCTTCCGACAGGGAGCTAACTATGGCTACACCTTC.

V gene TRBV7-2 combines with J gene TRBJ2-2; tentatively, D is TRBD1 (6 bases). Germline V lookup: CDR1 SGHTA, CDR2 FQGNSA. The V and J ends lost 5 bases and 2 bases respectively, with 12 bases between them. This CDR3 contains 15 residues. The CDR3 coding sequence is TGTGCCAGCAGCCAGGGGCGGATCAACACCGGGGAGCTGTTTTTT. Protein sequence: CASSQGRINTGELFF.

This rearrangement joins TRBV2 to TRBJ2-1, with 12 positions matching TRBD2. J was trimmed by 5 bases and V by 6 bases; bases with no gene match: 5. The length of the CDR3 is 15 residues. The germline gives CDR1 SNHLY, CDR2 FYNNEI. The CDR3 coding sequence is TGTGCCAGCAGGGAACTAGCGGGAGGTAACAATGAGCAGTTCTTC. This codes for CASRELAGGNNEQFF. The variable domain in full, with the rest retrieved from reference TRBV2 and TRBJ2-1, is EPEVTQTPSHQVTQMGQEVILRCVPISNHLYFYWYRQILGQKVEFLVSFYNNEISEKSEIFDDQFSVERPDGSNFTLKIRSTKLEDSAMYFCASRELAGGNNEQFFGPGTRLTVL.

The rearrangement uses TRBV24-1 and TRBJ2-5; 10 bases fit TRBD1. Trimming at V came to 4 bases and at J to 4 bases, leaving 2 bases not matched to a gene. The V gene's germline CDR1 is KGHDR and CDR2 SFDVKD. This CDR3 is built from 14 residues. CDR3 sequence (DNA): TGTGCCACCAGTGACCGGACAGGGGGAGAGACCCAGTACTTC. Its protein product is CATSDRTGGETQYF.

Here the CDR3 DNA reads TGTGCCAGCAGCTCCCCCCGCGGGACTAGCACCAATGAGCAGTTCTTC. The encoded protein is CASSSPRGTSTNEQFF. The V and J genes are TRBV7-2 and TRBJ2-1; 9 nucleotides line up with TRBD2. CDR3 length: 16 residues. Germline V gene data show CDR1 as SGHTA and CDR2 as FQGNSA. J lost 6 bases, V lost 4 bases, and 10 bases had no gene match.

This sequence joins TRBV24-1 and TRBJ2-3, with 9 bases that match TRBD2. V gave up 10 bases and J gave up 8 bases; unmatched junction bases: 9. The CDR3 contains 13 residues. Germline V lookup: CDR1 KGHDR, CDR2 SFDVKD. The CDR3 region has the DNA TGTGCCACAGGGCTAGCGGGGCTTCCTACGCAGTATTTT. Residues: CATGLAGLPTQYF.

This chain links TRBV5-1 with TRBJ2-5, with D hard to call. The CDR3 is made up of 14 amino acids. In germline, CDR1 is SGHRS, CDR2 YFSETQ. The ends were cut back, 0 bases at V and 2 bases at J, with 8 bases in the middle. CDR3 residues: CASSLELRQETQYF. CDR3 bases: TGCGCCAGCAGCTTGGAGTTGAGACAAGAGACCCAGTACTTC. Supplemented by reference TRBV5-1 and TRBJ2-5, the full variable domain reads KAGVTQTPRYLIKTRGQQVTLSCSPISGHRSVSWYQQTPGQGLQFLFEYFSETQRNKGNFPGRFSGRQFSNSRSEMNVSTLELGDSALYLCASSLELRQETQYFGPGTRLLVL.

This rearrangement joins TRBV19 to TRBJ2-6, with D hard to call. The CDR3 loop spans 13 amino acids. V was trimmed by 3 bases and J by 3 bases, leaving 3 bases between them. Germline V CDR1 and CDR2: LNHDA, SQIVND (reference sequence). CDR3 in DNA: TGTGCCAGTAGTATTCGTGGGGCCAACGTCCTGACTTTC. Protein product: CASSIRGANVLTF.

J is TRBJ2-7 and V is TRBV18; perhaps TRBD1 as D (5 bases). Per germline, CDR1 KGHSH and CDR2 LQKENI. The V end was cut by 3 bases, the J end by 3 bases, with 15 bases between. The CDR3 contains 15 residues. CDR3 sequence (DNA): TGTGCCAGCTCACCGGAAGGACAACCTTACTACGAGCAGTACTTC. It is translated as CASSPEGQPYYEQYF.

The rearrangement links TRBV4-1 to TRBJ2-7, with unresolved D. CDR1 MGHRA and CDR2 YSYEKL come from the germline V gene. Trimming removed 6 bases at V and 4 bases at J, with 16 bases between. The CDR3 extends over 14 amino acids. CDR3 DNA: TGCGCCAGCAGTCACCTCAGCGAAAGTTACGAGCAGTACTTC. It specifies CASSHLSESYEQYF.

The chain combines TRBV30 with TRBJ2-5, with 10 nucleotides matching TRBD1. The germline V gene encodes CDR1 GTSNPN and CDR2 SVGIG (reference sequence). V lost 2 bases, J lost 2 bases, and 8 bases stayed unmatched. CDR3 length: 16 residues. Here the CDR3 reads CAWSPSADRGQETQYF. The DNA for the CDR3 is TGTGCCTGGAGTCCTTCAGCGGACAGGGGGCAAGAGACCCAGTACTTC.

This clone was seen a single time. The chain has TRBV10-3 and TRBJ1-2, with 7 bases identical to TRBD1. V lost 11 bases, J lost 3 bases, and 9 bases stayed unmatched. Germline V gene data show CDR1 as ENHRY and CDR2 as SYGVKD. The CDR3 is 13 amino acids. Written as DNA, the CDR3 is TGTGCCGTTACGGGACAGTCATACTATGGCTACACCTTC. It is translated as CAVTGQSYYGYTF.

The genes are TRBV29-1 and TRBJ2-1; the match to TRBD1 covers 8 bases. The CDR3 has 13 residues. Germline V lookup: CDR1 SQVTM, CDR2 ANQGSEA. The J segment lost 5 bases and the V segment lost 5 bases, leaving 5 bases of the junction unmatched. The CDR3 sequence is CSVQGAIHNEQFF. The CDR3 DNA reads as TGCAGCGTTCAGGGGGCGATCCACAATGAGCAGTTCTTC.

This chain joins TRBV7-2 and TRBJ1-4; possible D gene TRBD1, 6 bases. Germline CDR1 SGHTA, CDR2 FQGNSA. This CDR3 has 13 amino acids. V was pared by 5 bases and J by 5 bases, with 9 bases between. The CDR3 region has the DNA TGTGCCAGCAGCGGACAGTTCAATGAAAAACTGTTTTTT. Residues: CASSGQFNEKLFF.

The chain combines TRBV18 with TRBJ2-5, with 10 nucleotides matching TRBD1. In germline, CDR1 is KGHSH, CDR2 LQKENI. V lost 4 bases, J lost 4 bases, and 6 bases stayed unmatched. CDR3 length: 15 amino acids. In DNA form, the CDR3 reads TGTGCCAGCTCACTGGGACAGGGGCCAACAGAGACCCAGTACTTC. It is translated as CASSLGQGPTETQYF.

The genes are TRBV5-1 and TRBJ2-7, with D possibly TRBD2 on 5 matching bases. The ends were cut back, 0 bases at V and 1 base at J, with 11 bases in the middle. The CDR3 loop spans 15 amino acids. Germline CDR1 reads SGHRS; CDR2 reads YFSETQ. The CDR3 loop is CASSLELGASYEQYF. CDR3 DNA: TGCGCCAGCAGCTTGGAGTTGGGAGCTTCCTACGAGCAGTACTTC.

The rearrangement uses TRBV30 and TRBJ2-7; 13 nucleotides align to TRBD2. Looked up from germline, CDR1 is GTSNPN and CDR2 is SVGIG (reference sequence). There are 15 residues in the CDR3. Here the CDR3 DNA reads TGTGCTCTGGAAACTAGCGGGAGGGCCCTTGGTGAGCAGTACTTC. Translating it yields CALETSGRALGEQYF.

The table lists this clone with a few counts. The V gene is TRBV19, the J gene TRBJ2-2, with 8 bases fitting TRBD2. Germline CDR1 is LNHDA and CDR2 is SQIVND (reference sequence). The J segment lost 7 bases and the V segment lost 6 bases, leaving 19 bases of the junction unmatched. CDR3 length: 18 residues. CDR3 sequence reads: CASRSRRAGGLRGGELFF. CDR3 coding DNA: TGTGCCAGTAGATCCCGCCGGGCGGGAGGCCTTAGGGGCGGGGAGCTGTTTTTT.

The chain couples TRBV13 to TRBJ2-1; possible D gene TRBD2, 5 bases. CDR1 is PRHDT, CDR2 FYEKMQ, per germline (reference sequence). Deletions cut 0 bases from V and 6 bases from J, with 15 bases between. The length of the CDR3 is 16 residues. The CDR3 DNA is TGTGCCAGCAGCTTAGGCTATCGAGGGATGAGCAATGAGCAGTTCTTC. This gives the protein CASSLGYRGMSNEQFF. The complete variable domain, with remaining parts taken from reference TRBV13 and TRBJ2-1, reads AAGVIQSPRHLIKEKRETATLKCYPIPRHDTVYWYQQGPGQDPQFLISFYEKMQSDKGSIPDRFSAQQFSDYHSELNMSSLELGDSALYFCASSLGYRGMSNEQFFGPGTRLTVL.

The rearrangement joins TRBV11-2 to TRBJ2-3; no clear D. V was pared by 0 bases and J by 6 bases, with 4 bases between. The CDR3 covers 12 residues. Germline V gene lookup returns CDR1 SGHAT and CDR2 FQNNGV. CDR3 residues: CASSLDGDTQYF. The CDR3 DNA follows: TGTGCCAGCAGCTTAGACGGGGATACGCAGTATTTT.

This chain joins TRBV7-2 and TRBJ2-1; 11 bases are a match to TRBD2. V gave up 4 bases and J gave up 7 bases; unmatched junction bases: 0. CDR3 length: 13 amino acids. Germline V gene sequence: CDR1 SGHTA, CDR2 FQGNSA. Here the CDR3 reads CASSSSGRNEQFF. CDR3 coding DNA: TGTGCCAGCAGCTCTAGCGGGAGGAATGAGCAGTTCTTC. The variable domain in full, completed from reference TRBV7-2 and TRBJ2-1, reads GAGVSQSPSNKVTEKGKDVELRCDPISGHTALYWYRQSLGQGLEFLIYFQGNSAPDKSGLPSDRFSAERTGGSVSTLTIQRTQQEDSAVYLCASSSSGRNEQFFGPGTRLTVL.

This sequence joins TRBV19 and TRBJ1-5; 9 bases are shared with TRBD1. The CDR3 sequence is 14 residues long. V dropped 3 bases and J dropped 7; count of bases not matched to a gene: 4. Looked up from germline, CDR1 is LNHDA and CDR2 is SQIVND (reference sequence). In DNA, the CDR3 is TGTGCCAGTAGTATCGACAGGGGGAGGCAGCCCCAGCATTTT. It yields the protein CASSIDRGRQPQHF.

The sample holds a few counts of this clone. V is TRBV18 and J is TRBJ2-7; 13 nucleotides align to TRBD2. This CDR3 is built from 16 residues. After removal of 0 bases from V and 2 bases from J, the junction contained 1 base not matched to a gene. Germline lookup yields CDR1 KGHSH and CDR2 LQKENI. CDR3 sequence: CASSPPGTSGTYEQYF. The CDR3 nucleotides read TGTGCCAGCTCACCACCGGGGACTAGCGGGACCTACGAGCAGTACTTC.